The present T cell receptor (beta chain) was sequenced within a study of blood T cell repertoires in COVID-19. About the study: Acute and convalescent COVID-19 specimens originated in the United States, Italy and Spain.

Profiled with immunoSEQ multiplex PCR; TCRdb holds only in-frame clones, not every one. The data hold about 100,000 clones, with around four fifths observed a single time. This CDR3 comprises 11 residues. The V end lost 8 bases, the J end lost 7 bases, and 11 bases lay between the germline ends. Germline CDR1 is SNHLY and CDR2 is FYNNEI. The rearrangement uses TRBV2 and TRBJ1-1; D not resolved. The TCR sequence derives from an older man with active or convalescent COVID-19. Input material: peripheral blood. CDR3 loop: CASRFEHEAFF. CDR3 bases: TGTGCCAGCCGATTTGAGCATGAAGCTTTCTTT.